This TCR beta chain is from a study of cytomegalovirus exposure and HLA in healthy donors. V lost 0 bases, J lost 0 bases, and 8 bases lay in between. This CDR3 contains 15 residues. Germline V gene sequence: CDR1 MNHNY, CDR2 SVGAGI (reference sequence). Concerning this clone itself: The antigen is unknown.

General observations from the study: Cytomegalovirus-associated TCR beta chains were listed, numbering 150 to 200.

Method: immunoSEQ multiplex PCR; TCRdb's copy keeps in-frame clones and lacks some. The sample lists about 110,000 clones, 88% seen once, with 1.8% in the top ten. This sequence joins TRBV6-6 and TRBJ1-2; TRBD1 is a possible D gene (5 bases). This sequence was found in a woman younger than 35 in good health and CMV-seropositive. Sequenced sample: PBMCs. CDR3 sequence (DNA): TGTGCCAGCAGTTACTCTCAGGGATCTAACTATGGCTACACCTTC. This codes for CASSYSQGSNYGYTF.